This T cell receptor beta chain was profiled in a study of blood T cell repertoires in COVID-19. About the research overall: The study drew acute and convalescent COVID-19 samples from the United States, Italy and Spain.

Produced via immunoSEQ multiplex PCR; TCRdb's table is partial and in-frame only. The repertoire includes approximately 470,000 clones, 75% to 90% of them detected once, and approximately 2.9% sits in the top ten. The CDR3 is made up of 16 amino acids. The germline CDR1 and CDR2 sequences are SGHDT and YYEEEE. The V and J ends lost 1 base and 5 bases respectively, with 18 bases between them. This clone appeared once. The rearrangement uses TRBV5-6 and TRBJ2-5, with D possibly matching TRBD2 (6 bases). Material for sequencing was peripheral blood. This TCR derives from a human donor in a cohort sampled during active COVID-19. CDR3 nucleotide sequence: TGTGCCAGCAGCTTGATCTCGGGAGCGCCGGGGGAGACCCAGTACTTC. Protein product: CASSLISGAPGETQYF.